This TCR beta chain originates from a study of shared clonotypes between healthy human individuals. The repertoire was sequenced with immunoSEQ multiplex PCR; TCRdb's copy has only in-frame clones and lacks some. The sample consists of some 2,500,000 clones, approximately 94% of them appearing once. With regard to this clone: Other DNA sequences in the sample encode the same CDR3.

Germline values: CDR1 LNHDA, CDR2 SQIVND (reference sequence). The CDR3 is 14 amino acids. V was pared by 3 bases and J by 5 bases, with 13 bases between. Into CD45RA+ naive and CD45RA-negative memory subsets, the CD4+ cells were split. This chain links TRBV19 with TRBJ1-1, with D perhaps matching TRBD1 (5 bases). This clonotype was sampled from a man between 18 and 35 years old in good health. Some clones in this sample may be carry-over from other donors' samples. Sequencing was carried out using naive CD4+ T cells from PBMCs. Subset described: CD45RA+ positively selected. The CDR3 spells CASSISPGGTEAFF. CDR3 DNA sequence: TGTGCCAGTAGTATCTCGCCGGGGGGGACTGAAGCTTTCTTT.